The rows below give T cell receptor beta chains drawn from one sample of a study of Ad26.COV2.S vaccination and SARS-CoV-2 variants. Sequenced by immunoSEQ multiplex PCR; TCRdb stores in-frame clones only, minus some. The sample gives about 410,000 clones, about 88% of which show up once; more than 3% is in the top ten. The sample was peripheral blood, taken in a trial of Ad26.COV2.S vaccine versus placebo. The origin of the receptors is a person between 18 and 59 years old who received the Ad26.COV2.S COVID-19 vaccine or a placebo. Both conserved end residues are part of each CDR3. The order of the fields is clone size, D gene, V gene, J gene, CDR3 DNA, CDR3 protein. A D gene is named only where the DNA matches it firmly. Rows give clone size only sometimes, using once, few, many, or a class for an expanded clone.

>-|-|TRBV13|TRBJ2-7
TGTGCCAGCAGCCTGCGGGGAGCCTACGAGCAGTACTTC
CASSLRGAYEQYF
>-|-|TRBV7-8|TRBJ2-6
TGTGCCAGCAGCTTAGAACTGGCTGGGGCCAACGTCCTGACTTTC
CASSLELAGANVLTF
>once|-|TRBV29-1|TRBJ1-1
TGCAGCGTTGGCCGGCCAAGCAATGCGAACACTGAAGCTTTCTTT
CSVGRPSNANTEAFF
>once|TRBD1|TRBV27|TRBJ1-2
TGTGCCAGCAGTTTGGGACAGGGGAATGGCTACACCTTC
CASSLGQGNGYTF
>-|-|TRBV4-1|TRBJ2-3
TGCGCCAGCAGCCAGGACTTGTCCACAGATACGCAGTATTTT
CASSQDLSTDTQYF
>-|-|TRBV6-5|TRBJ2-7
TGTGCCAGCAAGGGTCAGGGGCTCTACGAGCAGTACTTC
CASKGQGLYEQYF
>-|TRBD1|TRBV7-8|TRBJ2-7
TGTGCCAGCAGCGCTCATACGGGACAGCTCTCCGCCGAGCAGTACTTC
CASSAHTGQLSAEQYF
>-|TRBD1|TRBV10-2|TRBJ1-6
TGCGCCAGCAGTGACAACAGGGGATGGAATTCACCCCTCCACTTT
CASSDNRGWNSPLHF
>-|-|TRBV11-2|TRBJ1-1
TGTGCCAGCAGCTACCCCGGGGGGACTGAAGCTTTCTTT
CASSYPGGTEAFF
>-|TRBD1|TRBV20-1|TRBJ1-2
TGCAGTGCTAGTCGGACAGGGAACGACAATGGCTACACCTTC
CSASRTGNDNGYTF
>-|-|TRBV2|TRBJ1-1
TGTGCCAGCAGTGTCGGCAGGATGAACACTGAAGCTTTCTTT
CASSVGRMNTEAFF
>many|-|TRBV3-1/TRBV3-2|TRBJ1-6
TGTGCCAGCAGCCAAGGAGTACAATCACCCCTCCACTTT
CASSQGVQSPLHF
>-|-|TRBV5-4|TRBJ1-1
TGTGCCAGCAGCTTGGGCGGGGGCTGGGACACTGAAGCTTTCTTT
CASSLGGGWDTEAFF
>once|-|TRBV10-1|TRBJ2-3
TGCGCCAGCAGTGAGGTTTGGACAGATACGCAGTATTTT
CASSEVWTDTQYF
>few|TRBD2|TRBV7-8|TRBJ2-3
TGTGCCAGCGGACGGCGGGGGGCCACAGATACGCAGTATTTT
CASGRRGATDTQYF
>-|-|TRBV6-5|TRBJ2-3
TGTGCCAGCAGTTTGGGCGGGGCAGCTTCCACAGATACGCAGTATTTT
CASSLGGAASTDTQYF
>-|TRBD1|TRBV5-4|TRBJ1-2
TGTGCCAGCAGCCCCGACAGGGGGAACTATGGCTACACCTTC
CASSPDRGNYGYTF
>once|-|TRBV9|TRBJ2-7
TGTGCCAGCAGCAGACAGGCGATCTCCTACGAGCAGTACTTC
CASSRQAISYEQYF
>-|-|TRBV7-9|TRBJ2-5
TGTGCCAGCAGCTATACAGGCCTACAAGAGACCCAGTACTTC
CASSYTGLQETQYF
>-|-|TRBV7-9|TRBJ2-7
TGTGCCAGCAGCTTAGGGGGGGTATCCTACGAGCAGTACTTC
CASSLGGVSYEQYF
>-|-|TRBV6-5|TRBJ1-2
TGTGCCAGCAGGACAGGACTTAACTATGGCTACACCTTC
CASRTGLNYGYTF
>few|TRBD1|TRBV3-1/TRBV3-2|TRBJ1-1
TGTGCCAGCAGCCAAGTTGCCAGGGGGACTGAAGCTTTCTTT
CASSQVARGTEAFF
>-|-|TRBV12-3/TRBV12-4|TRBJ2-3
TGTGCCAGCACGACACCGCCAGATACGCAGTATTTT
CASTTPPDTQYF
>-|TRBD2|TRBV10-2|TRBJ2-7
TGCGCCAGCAGTTTACTAGCGAGAGGCTCCTACGAGCAGTACTTC
CASSLLARGSYEQYF
>-|-|TRBV6-5|TRBJ1-2
TGTGCCAGCAGTGACTCCCCGGTTTCCTATGGCTACACCTTC
CASSDSPVSYGYTF
>-|-|TRBV5-4|TRBJ2-6
TGTGCGTTAAGGGACCAAAAAAGCTCTGGGGCCAACGTCCTGACTTTC
CALRDQKSSGANVLTF
>-|-|TRBV5-1|TRBJ1-1
TGCGCCAGCAGGAGCGAGGGGGTTCGCACTGAAGCTTTCTTT
CASRSEGVRTEAFF
>few|TRBD1|TRBV7-2|TRBJ1-3
TGTGCCAGCAGCTTCGGACAGGGCGGAACCACCATATATTTT
CASSFGQGGTTIYF
>-|-|TRBV3-1/TRBV3-2|TRBJ2-7
TGTGCCAGCGGACGGACGGAGGCCGGAGGGGAGCAGTACTTC
CASGRTEAGGEQYF
>-|TRBD1|TRBV2|TRBJ2-7
TGTGCCAGCAAGGGGGACAGGGACTACGAGCAGTACTTC
CASKGDRDYEQYF
>-|TRBD2|TRBV14|TRBJ2-2
TGTGCCAGCAGCCAAAGGGGTCGCGGGAGAGAGTCCGGGGAGCTGTTTTTT
CASSQRGRGRESGELFF
>-|-|TRBV2|TRBJ1-1
TGTGCCGCCAAGGGTGTGAACACTGAAGCTTTCTTT
CAAKGVNTEAFF
>once|TRBD1|TRBV27|TRBJ2-7
TGTGCCAGCAGTGTACAGGGGGCCCACGAGCAGTACTTC
CASSVQGAHEQYF
>-|-|TRBV27|TRBJ1-6
TGTGCCAGCAGGGGGTGGGGGGAGATCATCAAGGATTCACCCCTCCACTTT
CASRGWGEIIKDSPLHF
>-|-|TRBV6-5|TRBJ1-1
TGTGCCACCAGCCAGAACAGGGTGAGGAACACTGAAGCTTTCTTT
CATSQNRVRNTEAFF
>-|-|TRBV24-1|TRBJ1-4
TGTGCCACCAGTGAGAGGACAGATAGTGAAAAACTGTTTTTT
CATSERTDSEKLFF
>-|-|TRBV7-9|TRBJ1-3
TGTGCCAGCAGCTTACAGGCGCCCATGGCCCGCTCTGGAAACACCATATATTTT
CASSLQAPMARSGNTIYF
>-|-|TRBV4-3|TRBJ1-5
TGCGCCAGCAGCCAAGATTCGGGCAATCAGCCCCAGCATTTT
CASSQDSGNQPQHF
>once|TRBD2|TRBV11-2|TRBJ2-1
TGTGCCAGCAGTCCAAGCGGGGCAGGGCGGGAGTTCTTC
CASSPSGAGREFF
>-|-|TRBV11-2|TRBJ1-6
TGTGCCAGCAGCTCCGGTATGAACGCGAATTCACCCCTCCACTTT
CASSSGMNANSPLHF
>once|-|TRBV5-1|TRBJ2-2
TGCGCCAGCAGCTTGGCGGGCCGTGCCCGGTCGAACACCGGGGAGCTGTTTTTT
CASSLAGRARSNTGELFF
>-|-|TRBV19|TRBJ2-7
TGTGCCAGTAAGGACAGTTCCTACGAGCAGTACTTC
CASKDSSYEQYF
>-|TRBD2|TRBV7-2|TRBJ2-1
TGTGCCAGCAGTAGGGGAGCGGGGGGGACGGTGTACAATGAGCAGTTCTTC
CASSRGAGGTVYNEQFF
>-|-|TRBV4-1|TRBJ1-5
TGCGCCAGCAGCCCAGAGGAAGGTAGCAATCAGCCCCAGCATTTT
CASSPEEGSNQPQHF
>-|TRBD1|TRBV5-1|TRBJ2-2
TGCGCCAGCAGCTTGGACCCCGGGACAGGGCTTACCGGGGAGCTGTTTTTT
CASSLDPGTGLTGELFF
>-|-|TRBV6-1|TRBJ1-6
TGTGCCAGCAGTGAGATACAGGGATATTCACCCCTCCACTTT
CASSEIQGYSPLHF